Sequencing of this T cell receptor (beta chain) was carried out in a study of blood T cells in healthy people across ages. The study, taken as a whole, reports: The authors considered diversity estimates from one million T cells to be underestimates. There were more naive CD4+ cells and higher diversity in long-lived donors than in aged donors.

Germline CDR1 SGHVS, CDR2 FNYEAQ. Germline trimming cut 3 bases from V and 0 bases from J; bases unmatched to any gene: 11. This CDR3 is built from 19 residues. In the case of this clonotype: Antigen: not known.

A J-beta primer mix and a sample-barcoded 5' primer were used in a second PCR of roughly 6 to 11 cycles. TCRdb reprocessed the 5' RACE reads via MiXCR and lists one record per CDR3 protein. The sample includes about 1.6 million distinct CDR3 sequences, 34% of them seen just once. The rearrangement joins TRBV7-6 to TRBJ2-1; 10 bases are shared with TRBD2. The sequence came from a woman aged 25 to 39 in good health. The specimen sequenced was blood. The CDR3 DNA reads TGTGCCAGCAGCTTTTTATTTCCCGCTAGCGGGAGCTCCTACAATGAGCAGTTCTTC. The encoded protein is CASSFLFPASGSSYNEQFF.